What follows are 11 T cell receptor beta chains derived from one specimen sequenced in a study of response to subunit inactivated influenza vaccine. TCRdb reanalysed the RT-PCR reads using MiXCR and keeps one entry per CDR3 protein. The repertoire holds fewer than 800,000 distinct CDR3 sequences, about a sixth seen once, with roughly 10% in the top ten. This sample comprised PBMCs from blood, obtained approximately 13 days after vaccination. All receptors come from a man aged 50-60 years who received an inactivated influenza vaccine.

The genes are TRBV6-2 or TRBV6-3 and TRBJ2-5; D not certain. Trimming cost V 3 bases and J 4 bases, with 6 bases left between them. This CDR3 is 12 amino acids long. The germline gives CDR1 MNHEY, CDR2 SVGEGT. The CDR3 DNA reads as TGTGCCAGCAGTTATCCTAGAGAGACCCAGTACTTC. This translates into CASSYPRETQYF.

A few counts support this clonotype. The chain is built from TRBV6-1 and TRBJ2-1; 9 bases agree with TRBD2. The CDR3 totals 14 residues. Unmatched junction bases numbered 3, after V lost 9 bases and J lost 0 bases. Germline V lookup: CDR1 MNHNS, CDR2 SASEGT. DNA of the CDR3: TGTGCCAGTGCGGGAGGGAGCTCCTACAATGAGCAGTTCTTC. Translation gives CASAGGSSYNEQFF.

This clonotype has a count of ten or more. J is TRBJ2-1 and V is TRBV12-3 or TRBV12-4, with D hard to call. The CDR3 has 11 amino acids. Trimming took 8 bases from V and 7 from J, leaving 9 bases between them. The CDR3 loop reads CASGPGNEQFF. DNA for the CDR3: TGTGCCAGCGGGCCAGGAAATGAGCAGTTCTTC.

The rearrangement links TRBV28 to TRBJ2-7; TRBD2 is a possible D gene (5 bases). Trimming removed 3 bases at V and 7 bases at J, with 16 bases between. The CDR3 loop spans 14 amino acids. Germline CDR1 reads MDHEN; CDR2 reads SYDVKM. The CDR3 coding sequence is TGTGCCAGCAGTTTTCCCAACGGAGGAATGGAGCAGTACTTC. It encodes CASSFPNGGMEQYF.

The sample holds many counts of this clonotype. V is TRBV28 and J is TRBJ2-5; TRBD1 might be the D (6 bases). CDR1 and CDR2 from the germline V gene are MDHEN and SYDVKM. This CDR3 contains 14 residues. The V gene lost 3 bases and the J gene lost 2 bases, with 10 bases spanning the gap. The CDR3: CASSFLGQQETQYF. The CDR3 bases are TGTGCCAGCAGTTTTTTGGGACAACAAGAGACCCAGTACTTC.

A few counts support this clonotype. The CDR3 reads CSARIIAGGPTIREQYF. CDR3 sequence (DNA): TGCAGTGCTAGAATTATAGCGGGAGGGCCGACGATTCGCGAGCAGTACTTC. V gene TRBV20-1 combines with J gene TRBJ2-7; TRBD2 agrees at 11 bases. V shed 2 bases and J 6 bases; nucleotides not matched to a gene: 15. The CDR3 runs 17 residues. Looked up from germline, CDR1 is DFQATT and CDR2 is SNEGSKA (reference sequence).

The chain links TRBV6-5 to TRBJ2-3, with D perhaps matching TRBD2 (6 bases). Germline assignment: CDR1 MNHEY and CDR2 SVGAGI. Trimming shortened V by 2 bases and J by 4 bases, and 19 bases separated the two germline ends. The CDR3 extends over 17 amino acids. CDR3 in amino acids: CASSYPGFGGTPDTQYF. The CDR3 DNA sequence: TGTGCCAGCAGTTACCCCGGTTTTGGAGGGACCCCAGATACGCAGTATTTT.

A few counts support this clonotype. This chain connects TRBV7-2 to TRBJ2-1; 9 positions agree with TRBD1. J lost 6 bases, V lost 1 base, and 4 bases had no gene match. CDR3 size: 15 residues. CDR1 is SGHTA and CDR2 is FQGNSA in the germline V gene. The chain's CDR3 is CASSLVGTGINEQFF. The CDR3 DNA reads TGTGCCAGCAGCTTAGTAGGGACAGGGATCAATGAGCAGTTCTTC. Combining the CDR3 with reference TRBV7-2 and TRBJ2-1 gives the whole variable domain GAGVSQSPSNKVTEKGKDVELRCDPISGHTALYWYRQSLGQGLEFLIYFQGNSAPDKSGLPSDRFSAERTGGSVSTLTIQRTQQEDSAVYLCASSLVGTGINEQFFGPGTRLTVL.

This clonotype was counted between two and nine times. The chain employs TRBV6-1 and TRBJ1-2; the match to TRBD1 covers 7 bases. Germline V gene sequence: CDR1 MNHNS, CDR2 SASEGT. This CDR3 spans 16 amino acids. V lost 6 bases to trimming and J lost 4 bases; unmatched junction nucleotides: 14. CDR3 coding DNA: TGTGCCAGCAGCGGAGGGACAGCCTTTAGCACCTATGGCTACACCTTC. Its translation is CASSGGTAFSTYGYTF.

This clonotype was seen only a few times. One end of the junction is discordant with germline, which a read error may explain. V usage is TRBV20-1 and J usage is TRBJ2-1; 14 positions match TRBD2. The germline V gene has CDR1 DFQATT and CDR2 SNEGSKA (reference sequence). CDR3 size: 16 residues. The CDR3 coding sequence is TGCTGTGCTAGGGGGACTAGCGGGGGACTCAGGGATGAGCAGTTCTTC. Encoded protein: CCARGTSGGLRDEQFF.

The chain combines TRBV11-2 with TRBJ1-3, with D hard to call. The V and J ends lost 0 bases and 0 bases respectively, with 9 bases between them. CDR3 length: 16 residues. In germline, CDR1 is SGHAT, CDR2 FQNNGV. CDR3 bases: TGTGCCAGCAGCTTAGAGGCGGCTGTCTCTGGAAACACCATATATTTT. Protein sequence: CASSLEAAVSGNTIYF.